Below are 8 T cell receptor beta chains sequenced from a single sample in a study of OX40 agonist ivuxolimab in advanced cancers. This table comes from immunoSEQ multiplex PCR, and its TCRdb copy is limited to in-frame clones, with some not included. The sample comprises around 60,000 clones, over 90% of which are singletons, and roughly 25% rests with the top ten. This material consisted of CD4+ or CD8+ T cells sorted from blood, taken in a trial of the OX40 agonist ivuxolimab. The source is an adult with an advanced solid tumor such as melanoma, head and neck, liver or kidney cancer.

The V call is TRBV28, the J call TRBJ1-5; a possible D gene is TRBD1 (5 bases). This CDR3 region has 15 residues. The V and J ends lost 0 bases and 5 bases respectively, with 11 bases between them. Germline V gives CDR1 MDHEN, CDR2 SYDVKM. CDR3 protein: CASSLWGEGDQPQHF. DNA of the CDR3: TGTGCCAGCAGTTTATGGGGCGAAGGGGATCAGCCCCAGCATTTT.

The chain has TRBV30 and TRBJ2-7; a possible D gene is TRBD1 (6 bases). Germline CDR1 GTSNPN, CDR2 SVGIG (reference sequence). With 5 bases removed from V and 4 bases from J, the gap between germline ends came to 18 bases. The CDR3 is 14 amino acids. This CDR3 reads CAWDSTGIEYEQYF. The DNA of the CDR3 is TGTGCCTGGGACTCAACAGGGATTGAATACGAGCAGTACTTC.

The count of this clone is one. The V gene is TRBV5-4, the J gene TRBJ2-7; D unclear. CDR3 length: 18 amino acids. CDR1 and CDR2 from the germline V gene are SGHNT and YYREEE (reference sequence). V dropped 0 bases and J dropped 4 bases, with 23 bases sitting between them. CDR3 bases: TGTGCCAGCAGCTTGGACGCCCCCGTAAATGGCCCTCTGTACGAGCAGTACTTC. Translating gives CASSLDAPVNGPLYEQYF.

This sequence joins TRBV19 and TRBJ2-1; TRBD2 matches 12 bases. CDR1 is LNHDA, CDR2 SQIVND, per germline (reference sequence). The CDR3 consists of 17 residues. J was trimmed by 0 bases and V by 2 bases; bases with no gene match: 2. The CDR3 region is CASSISTSGSSYNEQFF. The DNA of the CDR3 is TGTGCCAGTAGTATATCGACTAGCGGGAGCTCCTACAATGAGCAGTTCTTC. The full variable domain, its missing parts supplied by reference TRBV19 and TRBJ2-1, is DGGITQSPKYLFRKEGQNVTLSCEQNLNHDAMYWYRQDPGQGLRLIYYSQIVNDFQKGDIAEGYSVSREKKESFPLTVTSAQKNPTAFYLCASSISTSGSSYNEQFFGPGTRLTVL.

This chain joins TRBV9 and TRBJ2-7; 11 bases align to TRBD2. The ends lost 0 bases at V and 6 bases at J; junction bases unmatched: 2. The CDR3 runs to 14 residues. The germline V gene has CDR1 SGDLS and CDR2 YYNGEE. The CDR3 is CASSVGLAGIEQYF. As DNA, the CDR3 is TGTGCCAGCAGCGTAGGACTAGCGGGAATCGAGCAGTACTTC. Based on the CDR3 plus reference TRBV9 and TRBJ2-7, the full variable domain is DSGVTQTPKHLITATGQRVTLRCSPRSGDLSVYWYQQSLDQGLQFLIQYYNGEERAKGNILERFSAQQFPDLHSELNLSSLELGDSALYFCASSVGLAGIEQYFGPGTRLTVT.

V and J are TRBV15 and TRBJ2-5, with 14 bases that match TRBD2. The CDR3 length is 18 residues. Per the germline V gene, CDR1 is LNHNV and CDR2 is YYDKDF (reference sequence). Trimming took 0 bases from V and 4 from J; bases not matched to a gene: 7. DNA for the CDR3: TGTGCCACCAGCAGAGACCCCGGACTAGCGGGAGGTTCAGAGACCCAGTACTTC. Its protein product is CATSRDPGLAGGSETQYF.

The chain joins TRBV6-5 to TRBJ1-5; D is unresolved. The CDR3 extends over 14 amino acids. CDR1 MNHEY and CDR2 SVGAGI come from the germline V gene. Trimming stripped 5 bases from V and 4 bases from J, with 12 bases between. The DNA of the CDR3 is TGTGCCAGCAGTGCTAATTCGGGGAATCAGCCCCAGCATTTT. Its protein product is CASSANSGNQPQHF.

CDR3 amino acids: CASSDGGRAYF. CDR3 nucleotide sequence: TGCGCCAGCAGTGATGGGGGGCGAGCGTACTTC. The rearrangement links TRBV10-2 to TRBJ2-7; the D call may be TRBD1 or TRBD2 (6 bases each). This CDR3 spans 11 amino acids. Germline V gene lookup returns CDR1 WSHSY and CDR2 SAAADI. The V end was cut by 3 bases, the J end by 12 bases, with 12 bases between.